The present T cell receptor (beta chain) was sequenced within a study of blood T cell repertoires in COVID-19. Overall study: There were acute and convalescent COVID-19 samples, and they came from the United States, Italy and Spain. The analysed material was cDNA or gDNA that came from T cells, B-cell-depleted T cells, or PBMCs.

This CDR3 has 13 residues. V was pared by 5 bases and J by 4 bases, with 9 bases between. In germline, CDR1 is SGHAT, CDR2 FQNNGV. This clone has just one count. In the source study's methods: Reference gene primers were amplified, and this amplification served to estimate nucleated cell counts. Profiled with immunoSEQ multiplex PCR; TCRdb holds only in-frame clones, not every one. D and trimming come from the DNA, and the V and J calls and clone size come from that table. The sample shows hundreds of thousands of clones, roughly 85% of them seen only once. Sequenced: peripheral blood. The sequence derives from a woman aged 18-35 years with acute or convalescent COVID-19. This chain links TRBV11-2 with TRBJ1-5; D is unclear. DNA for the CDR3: TGTGCCAGCAGCCACGGGAAAAATCAGCCCCAGCATTTT. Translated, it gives CASSHGKNQPQHF.